A single sample gave rise to the 18 T cell receptor beta chains below, sequenced in a study of T cell repertoires in cytomegalovirus infection. MiXCR, applied by TCRdb to the reads, yields one record per CDR3 protein. The sample has roughly 68,000 distinct CDR3 sequences; around 21% are singletons. No antigen has been assigned to these receptors. The sequencing used CD8+ T cells from cultured PBMCs, collected from culture after CMV antigen stimulation. These receptors were collected from a human donor in good health (CMV status not recorded). Some clones in this sample may be carry-over from other donors' samples.

V and J are TRBV20-1 and TRBJ1-1; D unresolved. This CDR3 comprises 16 residues. CDR1 is DFQATT and CDR2 is SNEGSKA in the germline V gene (reference sequence). The V end lost 3 bases, the J end lost 1 base, and 18 bases lay between the germline ends. The DNA of the CDR3 is TGCAGTGCTAGTTACGCCGGCCCTGGAGGGAACACTGAAGCTTTCTTT. It encodes CSASYAGPGGNTEAFF.

The chain employs TRBV20-1 and TRBJ1-5; D is possibly TRBD1 (5 bases). The germline CDR1 and CDR2 sequences are DFQATT and SNEGSKA (reference sequence). V shed 6 bases and J shed 2 bases, with 26 bases lying between them. The CDR3 extends over 18 amino acids. CDR3 sequence: CSAMGVNRPGGGNQPQHF. CDR3 bases: TGCAGTGCAATGGGAGTGAACAGGCCCGGGGGGGGCAATCAGCCCCAGCATTTT.

V is TRBV7-2 and J is TRBJ1-2, with 8 bases matching TRBD1. Per germline, CDR1 SGHTA and CDR2 FQGNSA. This CDR3 has 14 residues. The V and J ends lost 11 bases and 8 bases, in that order; junction bases with no gene match: 16. Here the CDR3 reads CAGAPSPDRGGYTF. The CDR3 DNA follows: TGTGCCGGAGCTCCCTCTCCCGACAGGGGCGGCTACACCTTC. The whole variable domain, filled in from reference TRBV7-2 and TRBJ1-2, reads GAGVSQSPSNKVTEKGKDVELRCDPISGHTALYWYRQSLGQGLEFLIYFQGNSAPDKSGLPSDRFSAERTGGSVSTLTIQRTQQEDSAVYLCAGAPSPDRGGYTFGSGTRLTVV.

This clonotype was observed at least ten times. The gene calls are TRBV12-3 or TRBV12-4 and TRBJ2-3; D is tentatively TRBD1 or TRBD2 (6 bases each). Trimming removed 1 base at V and 2 bases at J, with 7 bases between. The CDR3 runs to 14 residues. This CDR3 is CASSLGGATDTQYF. The DNA of the CDR3 is TGTGCCAGCAGTTTAGGGGGGGCCACAGATACGCAGTATTTT.

This clonotype has a handful of counts. V usage is TRBV20-1 and J usage is TRBJ1-2; a weak D match, TRBD1 (6 bases). CDR1 is DFQATT and CDR2 is SNEGSKA in the germline V gene (reference sequence). Trimming cost V 5 bases and J 4 bases, with 17 bases left between them. The CDR3 runs 14 residues. This CDR3 is CSARTEALLYGYTF. The CDR3 region has the DNA TGCAGTGCTCGGACAGAAGCTCTTCTCTATGGCTACACCTTC.

The rearrangement links TRBV7-8 to TRBJ2-5; D ambiguous. Germline V gives CDR1 SGHVS, CDR2 FQNEAQ. V was clipped by 2 bases and J by 1 base, with 8 bases between them. The CDR3 sequence is 14 residues long. The CDR3 here is CASSLRGSQETQYF. DNA for the CDR3: TGTGCCAGCAGCTTACGAGGCAGCCAAGAGACCCAGTACTTC. The variable domain in full, with the rest retrieved from reference TRBV7-8 and TRBJ2-5, is GAGVSQSPRYKVAKRGQDVALRCDPISGHVSLFWYQQALGQGPEFLTYFQNEAQLDKSGLPSDRFFAERPEGSVSTLKIQRTQQEDSAVYLCASSLRGSQETQYFGPGTRLLVL.

The chain joins TRBV12-3 or TRBV12-4 to TRBJ2-2; tentatively, D is TRBD1 (5 bases). The CDR3 totals 17 residues. V dropped 10 bases and J dropped 5 bases, with 26 bases sitting between them. The CDR3 loop reads CATFKLKIQGGTGELFF. Written as DNA, the CDR3 is TGTGCCACCTTCAAACTTAAGATCCAGGGTGGGACCGGGGAGCTGTTTTTT.

Here the CDR3 DNA reads TGTGCCAGCAGCTCTCACTCTAGCGGGGGGGCCACAGATACGCAGTATTTT. The encoded protein is CASSSHSSGGATDTQYF. V and J are TRBV7-2 and TRBJ2-3; 12 positions match TRBD2. The germline CDR1 and CDR2 sequences are SGHTA and FQGNSA. The CDR3 loop spans 17 amino acids. With V trimmed by 4 bases and J by 2 bases, 7 bases remained unmatched.

This rearrangement joins TRBV6-2 or TRBV6-3 to TRBJ2-3; D perhaps matches TRBD1 (6 bases). Trimming removed 9 bases at V and 10 bases at J, with 20 bases between. Per the germline V gene, CDR1 is MNHEY and CDR2 is SVGEGT. This CDR3 has 13 residues. The CDR3 coding sequence is TGTGCCAGTTCTCCCCCTCGGACAGAACCGCAGTATTTT. This translates into CASSPPRTEPQYF.

This clonotype was picked up a small number of times. The chain has TRBV6-1 and TRBJ2-3, with TRBD2 as a possible D gene (5 bases). Trimming stripped 0 bases from V and 1 base from J, with 17 bases between. This CDR3 contains 18 residues. Germline assignment: CDR1 MNHNS and CDR2 SASEGT. The CDR3 coding sequence is TGTGCCAGCAGTGAAGCGCTTCTCATCGGGGTTGGCACAGATACGCAGTATTTT. This encodes CASSEALLIGVGTDTQYF.

This clonotype occurred a few times. The V call is TRBV19, the J call TRBJ2-1; 10 bases match TRBD2. The CDR3 has 15 amino acids. V lost 8 bases to trimming and J lost 2 bases; unmatched junction nucleotides: 6. From germline, CDR1 is LNHDA and CDR2 SQIVND (reference sequence). The CDR3 region is CASSISGGAYNEQFF. The CDR3 coding sequence is TGTGCCAGTTCGATCAGCGGGGGGGCCTACAATGAGCAGTTCTTC.

This clonotype was observed a handful of times. The chain recombines TRBV7-2 with TRBJ2-1; TRBD2 is a possible D gene (5 bases). The CDR3 has 13 amino acids. Germline CDR1 reads SGHTA; CDR2 reads FQGNSA. Between the trimmed V and J ends, which lost 5 bases and 7 bases, there was a span of 12 bases. The CDR3: CASSPRRRNEQFF. In DNA form, the CDR3 reads TGTGCCAGCAGCCCTAGGAGGCGGAATGAGCAGTTCTTC.

This chain connects TRBV7-9 to TRBJ2-1, with a weak D call TRBD2 (6 bases). This CDR3 spans 17 amino acids. Germline CDR1 reads SEHNR; CDR2 reads FQNEAQ (reference sequence). V was cut by 0 bases and J by 6 bases, with 18 bases left in between. CDR3 loop: CASSLALSRGRGNEQFF. The CDR3 region has the DNA TGTGCCAGCAGCTTAGCGTTAAGCCGGGGGAGAGGCAATGAGCAGTTCTTC. Filled out from reference TRBV7-9 and TRBJ2-1, the complete variable domain reads DTGVSQNPRHKITKRGQNVTFRCDPISEHNRLYWYRQTLGQGPEFLTYFQNEAQLEKSRLLSDRFSAERPKGSFSTLEIQRTEQGDSAMYLCASSLALSRGRGNEQFFGPGTRLTVL.

This clonotype was seen just once. The rearrangement links TRBV7-8 to TRBJ2-7; 7 positions match TRBD1. The CDR3 sequence is 13 residues long. V lost 6 bases and J lost 2; bases outside the gene matches: 4. Germline V CDR1 and CDR2: SGHVS, FQNEAQ. CDR3 region: CASSQQGPYEQYF. The CDR3 bases are TGTGCCAGCAGTCAACAGGGGCCCTACGAGCAGTACTTC.

The chain recombines TRBV7-2 with TRBJ2-5, with D unresolved. Germline V lookup: CDR1 SGHTA, CDR2 FQGNSA. The CDR3 is 18 amino acids. Trimming took 1 base from V and 4 from J, leaving 22 bases between them. The CDR3 here is CASSLGVKRHGIGETQYF. Here the CDR3 DNA reads TGTGCCAGCAGCTTAGGAGTTAAGAGACACGGAATAGGAGAGACCCAGTACTTC.

This clonotype has ten or more counts. The J gene is TRBJ1-1, the V gene TRBV7-8; no definite D call. V gave up 1 base and J gave up 1 base, with 13 bases separating them. The CDR3 runs to 16 residues. In germline, CDR1 is SGHVS, CDR2 FQNEAQ. CDR3 coding DNA: TGTGCCAGCAGCTTAGAGGCCGGGTATGGGAACACTGAAGCTTTCTTT. This codes for CASSLEAGYGNTEAFF.

The rearrangement links TRBV4-1 to TRBJ2-7; D not certain. V gave up 3 bases and J gave up 0 bases, with 9 bases separating them. Germline CDR1 is MGHRA and CDR2 is YSYEKL. This CDR3 is 14 amino acids long. The CDR3 DNA is TGCGCCAGCAGCCAGGCAGGCGGCTCCTACGAGCAGTACTTC. It yields the protein CASSQAGGSYEQYF.

In this sample, this clonotype turned up a few times. The V and J genes are TRBV29-1 and TRBJ2-1; D unclear. The CDR3 covers 13 residues. The V gene lost 4 bases and the J gene lost 4 bases, with 11 bases spanning the gap. CDR1 SQVTM and CDR2 ANQGSEA come from the germline V gene. The DNA for the CDR3 is TGCAGCGTTGTATTTGAAAATTACAATGAGCAGTTCTTC. It specifies CSVVFENYNEQFF.